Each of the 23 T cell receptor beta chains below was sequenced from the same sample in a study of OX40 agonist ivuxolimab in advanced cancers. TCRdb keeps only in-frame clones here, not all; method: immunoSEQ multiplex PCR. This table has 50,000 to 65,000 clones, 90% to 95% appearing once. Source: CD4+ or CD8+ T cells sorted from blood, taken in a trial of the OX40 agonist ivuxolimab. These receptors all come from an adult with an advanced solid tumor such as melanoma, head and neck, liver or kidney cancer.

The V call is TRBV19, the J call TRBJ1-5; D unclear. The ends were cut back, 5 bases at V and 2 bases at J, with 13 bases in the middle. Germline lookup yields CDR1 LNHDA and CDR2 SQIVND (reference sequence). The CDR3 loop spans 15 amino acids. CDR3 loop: CASSPVDGGNQPQHF. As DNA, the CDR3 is TGTGCCAGTAGTCCAGTTGACGGGGGCAATCAGCCCCAGCATTTT.

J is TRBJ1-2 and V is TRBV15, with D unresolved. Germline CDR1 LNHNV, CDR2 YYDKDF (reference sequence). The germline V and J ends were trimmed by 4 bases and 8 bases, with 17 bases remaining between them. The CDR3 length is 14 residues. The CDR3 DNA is TGTGCCACCAGCACCGGACTTACGTCGGGGGGCTACACCTTC. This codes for CATSTGLTSGGYTF.

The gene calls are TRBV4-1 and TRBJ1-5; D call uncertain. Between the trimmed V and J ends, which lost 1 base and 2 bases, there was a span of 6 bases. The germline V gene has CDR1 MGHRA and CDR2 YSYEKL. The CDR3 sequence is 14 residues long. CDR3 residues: CASSQAQGNQPQHF. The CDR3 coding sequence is TGCGCCAGCAGCCAAGCTCAGGGCAATCAGCCCCAGCATTTT.

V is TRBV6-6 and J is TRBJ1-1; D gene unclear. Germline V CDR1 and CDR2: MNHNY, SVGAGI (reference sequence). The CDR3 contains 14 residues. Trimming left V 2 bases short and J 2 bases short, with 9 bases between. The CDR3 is CASSYNAPNTEAFF. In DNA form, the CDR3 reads TGTGCCAGCAGTTACAACGCCCCAAACACTGAAGCTTTCTTT.

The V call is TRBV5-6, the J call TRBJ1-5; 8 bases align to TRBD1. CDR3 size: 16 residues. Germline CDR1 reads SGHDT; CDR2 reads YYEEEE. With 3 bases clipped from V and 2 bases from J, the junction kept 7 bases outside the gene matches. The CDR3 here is CASSSQGAGGNQPQHF. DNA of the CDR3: TGTGCCAGCAGCTCTCAGGGGGCAGGGGGCAATCAGCCCCAGCATTTT.

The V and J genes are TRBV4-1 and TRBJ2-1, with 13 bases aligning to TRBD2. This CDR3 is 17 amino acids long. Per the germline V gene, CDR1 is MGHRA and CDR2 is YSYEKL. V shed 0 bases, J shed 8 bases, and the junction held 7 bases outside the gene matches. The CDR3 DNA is TGCGCCAGCAGCCAAGAGTTAAGGACTAGCGGGAGCTATGAGCAGTTCTTC. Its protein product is CASSQELRTSGSYEQFF.

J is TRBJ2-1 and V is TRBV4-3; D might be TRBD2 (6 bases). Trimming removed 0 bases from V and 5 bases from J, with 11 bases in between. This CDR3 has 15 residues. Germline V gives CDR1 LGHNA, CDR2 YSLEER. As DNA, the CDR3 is TGCGCCAGCAGCCAAGAAGGGGACTTAGACAATGAGCAGTTCTTC. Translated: CASSQEGDLDNEQFF.

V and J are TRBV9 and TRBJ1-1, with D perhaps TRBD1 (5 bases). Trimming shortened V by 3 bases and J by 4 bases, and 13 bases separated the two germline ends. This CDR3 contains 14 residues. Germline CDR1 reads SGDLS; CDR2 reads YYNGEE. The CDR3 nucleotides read TGTGCCAGCAGCGCCGCGGTTGGGGGCACTGAAGCTTTCTTT. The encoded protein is CASSAAVGGTEAFF.

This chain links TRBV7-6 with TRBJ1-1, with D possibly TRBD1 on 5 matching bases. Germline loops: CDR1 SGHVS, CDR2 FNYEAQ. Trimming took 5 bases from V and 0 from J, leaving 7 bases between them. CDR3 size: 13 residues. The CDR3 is CASSGTLNTEAFF. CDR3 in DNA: TGTGCCAGCAGCGGGACCTTGAACACTGAAGCTTTCTTT.

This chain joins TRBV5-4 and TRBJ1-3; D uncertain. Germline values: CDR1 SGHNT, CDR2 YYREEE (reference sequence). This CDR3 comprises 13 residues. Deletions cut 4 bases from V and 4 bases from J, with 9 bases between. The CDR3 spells CASSPGVGNTIYF. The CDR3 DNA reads TGTGCCAGCAGCCCCGGGGTAGGAAACACCATATATTTT. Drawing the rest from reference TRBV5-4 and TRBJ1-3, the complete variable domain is ETGVTQSPTHLIKTRGQQVTLRCSSQSGHNTVSWYQQALGQGPQFIFQYYREEENGRGNFPPRFSGLQFPNYSSELNVNALELDDSALYLCASSPGVGNTIYFGEGSWLTVV.

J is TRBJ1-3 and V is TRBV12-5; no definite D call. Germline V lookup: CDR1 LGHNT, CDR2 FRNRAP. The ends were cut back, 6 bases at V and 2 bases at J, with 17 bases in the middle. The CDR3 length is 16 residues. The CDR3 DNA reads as TGTGCTAGTGGCGAGGCAAGGTACATCGCTGGAAACACCATATATTTT. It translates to CASGEARYIAGNTIYF.

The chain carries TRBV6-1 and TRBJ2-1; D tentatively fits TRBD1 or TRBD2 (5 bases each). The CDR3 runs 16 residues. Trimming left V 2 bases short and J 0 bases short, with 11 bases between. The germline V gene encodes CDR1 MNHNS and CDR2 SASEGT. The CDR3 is CASSELWGSSYNEQFF. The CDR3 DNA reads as TGTGCCAGCAGTGAATTGTGGGGGAGCTCCTACAATGAGCAGTTCTTC.

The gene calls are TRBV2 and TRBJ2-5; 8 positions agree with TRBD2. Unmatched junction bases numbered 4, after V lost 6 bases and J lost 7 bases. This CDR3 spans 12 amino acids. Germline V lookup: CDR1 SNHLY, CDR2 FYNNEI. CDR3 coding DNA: TGTGCCAGCAGGGGACTAGAAGTGACCCAGTACTTC. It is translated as CASRGLEVTQYF.

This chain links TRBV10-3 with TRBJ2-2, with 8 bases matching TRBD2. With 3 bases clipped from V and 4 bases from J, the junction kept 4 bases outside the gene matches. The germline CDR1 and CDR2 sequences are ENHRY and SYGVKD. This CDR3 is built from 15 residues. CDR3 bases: TGTGCCATCAGTGAACAGCGGGAGATCACCGGGGAGCTGTTTTTT. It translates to CAISEQREITGELFF.

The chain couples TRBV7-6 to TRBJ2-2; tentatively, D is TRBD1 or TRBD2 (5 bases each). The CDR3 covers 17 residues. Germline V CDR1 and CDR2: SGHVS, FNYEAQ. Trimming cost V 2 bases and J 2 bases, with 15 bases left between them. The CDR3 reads CASSLSRGPINTGELFF. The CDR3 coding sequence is TGTGCCAGCAGCTTATCCCGGGGACCGATCAACACCGGGGAGCTGTTTTTT.

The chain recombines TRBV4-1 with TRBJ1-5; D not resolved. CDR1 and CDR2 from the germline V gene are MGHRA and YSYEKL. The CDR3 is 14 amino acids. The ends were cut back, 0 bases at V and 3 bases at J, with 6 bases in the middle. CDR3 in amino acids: CASSQDPNNQPQHF. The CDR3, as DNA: TGCGCCAGCAGCCAAGATCCAAACAATCAGCCCCAGCATTTT.

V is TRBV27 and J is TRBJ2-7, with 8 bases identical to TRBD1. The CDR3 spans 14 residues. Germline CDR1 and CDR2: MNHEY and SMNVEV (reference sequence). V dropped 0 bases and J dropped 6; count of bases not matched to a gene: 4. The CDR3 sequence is CASSLSQGASEQYF. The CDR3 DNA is TGTGCCAGCAGTTTATCCCAGGGGGCAAGCGAGCAGTACTTC.

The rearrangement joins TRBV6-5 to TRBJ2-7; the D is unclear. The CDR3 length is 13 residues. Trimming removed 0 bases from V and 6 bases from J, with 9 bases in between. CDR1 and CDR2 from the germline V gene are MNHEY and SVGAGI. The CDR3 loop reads CASSYSRDFEQYF. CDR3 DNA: TGTGCCAGCAGTTACTCCCGCGACTTCGAGCAGTACTTC.

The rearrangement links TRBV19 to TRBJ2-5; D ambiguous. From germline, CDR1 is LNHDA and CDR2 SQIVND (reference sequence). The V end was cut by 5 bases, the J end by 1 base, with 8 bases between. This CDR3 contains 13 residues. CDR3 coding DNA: TGTGCCAGTAGTTCCAGCTCCCAAGAGACCCAGTACTTC. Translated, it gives CASSSSSQETQYF.

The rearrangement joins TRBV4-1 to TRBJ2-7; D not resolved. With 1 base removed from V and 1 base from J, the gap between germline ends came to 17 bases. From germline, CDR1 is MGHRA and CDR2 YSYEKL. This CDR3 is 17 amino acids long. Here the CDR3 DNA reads TGCGCCAGCAGCCAAGCCTACCCCCAACAGACTTCCTACGAGCAGTACTTC. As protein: CASSQAYPQQTSYEQYF.

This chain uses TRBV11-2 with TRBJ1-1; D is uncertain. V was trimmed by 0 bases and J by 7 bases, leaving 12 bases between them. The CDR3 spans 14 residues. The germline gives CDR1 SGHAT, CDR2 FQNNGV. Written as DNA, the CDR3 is TGTGCCAGCAGCTTAGATCCCGGGAAGGGTGAAGCTTTCTTT. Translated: CASSLDPGKGEAFF. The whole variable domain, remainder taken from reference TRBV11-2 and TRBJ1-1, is EAGVAQSPRYKIIEKRQSVAFWCNPISGHATLYWYQQILGQGPKLLIQFQNNGVVDDSQLPKDRFSAERLKGVDSTLKIQPAKLEDSAVYLCASSLDPGKGEAFFGQGTRLTVV.

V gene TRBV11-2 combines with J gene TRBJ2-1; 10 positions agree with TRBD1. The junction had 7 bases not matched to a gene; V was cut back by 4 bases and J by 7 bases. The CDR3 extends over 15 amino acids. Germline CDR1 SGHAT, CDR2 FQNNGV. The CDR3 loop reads CASSYRQGARNEQFF. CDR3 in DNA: TGTGCCAGCAGCTACAGACAGGGGGCGAGAAATGAGCAGTTCTTC.

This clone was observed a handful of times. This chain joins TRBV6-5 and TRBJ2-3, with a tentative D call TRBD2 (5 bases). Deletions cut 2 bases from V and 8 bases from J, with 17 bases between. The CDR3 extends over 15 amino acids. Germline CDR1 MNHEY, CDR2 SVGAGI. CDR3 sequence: CASSYASSTTGTQYF. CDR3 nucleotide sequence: TGTGCCAGCAGTTACGCTAGCTCGACAACGGGTACGCAGTATTTT.